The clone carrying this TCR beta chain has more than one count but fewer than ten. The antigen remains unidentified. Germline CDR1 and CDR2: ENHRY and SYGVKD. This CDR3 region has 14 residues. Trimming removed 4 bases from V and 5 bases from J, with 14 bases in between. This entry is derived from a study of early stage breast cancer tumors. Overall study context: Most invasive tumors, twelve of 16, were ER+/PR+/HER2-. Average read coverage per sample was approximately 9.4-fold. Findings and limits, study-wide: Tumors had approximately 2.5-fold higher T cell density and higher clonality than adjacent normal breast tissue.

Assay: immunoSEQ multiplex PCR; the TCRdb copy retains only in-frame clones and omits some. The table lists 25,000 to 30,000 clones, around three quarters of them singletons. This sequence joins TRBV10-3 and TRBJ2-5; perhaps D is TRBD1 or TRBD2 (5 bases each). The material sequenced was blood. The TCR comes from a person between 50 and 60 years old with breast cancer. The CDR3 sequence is CAISGDTEGETQYF. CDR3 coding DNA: TGTGCCATCAGTGGAGACACCGAGGGGGAGACCCAGTACTTC.